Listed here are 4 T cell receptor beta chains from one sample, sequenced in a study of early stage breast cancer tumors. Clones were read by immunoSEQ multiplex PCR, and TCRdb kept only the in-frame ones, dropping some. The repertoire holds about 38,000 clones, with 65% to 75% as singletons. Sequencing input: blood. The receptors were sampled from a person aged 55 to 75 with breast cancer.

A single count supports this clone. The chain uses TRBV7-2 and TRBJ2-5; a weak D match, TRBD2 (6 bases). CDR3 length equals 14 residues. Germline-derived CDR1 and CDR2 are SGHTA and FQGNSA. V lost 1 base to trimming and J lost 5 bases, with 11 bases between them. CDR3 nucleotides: TGTGCCAGCAGCTTAGGGCTAGCGATGGAGACCCAGTACTTC. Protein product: CASSLGLAMETQYF.

The DNA for the CDR3 is TGTGCCAGCTCAGAAGGGGGCTTTAATTCACCCCTCCACTTT. Encoded protein: CASSEGGFNSPLHF. The chain uses TRBV18 and TRBJ1-6; 7 bases agree with TRBD1. CDR3 size: 14 residues. V trimming: 5 bases; J trimming: 6 bases; junction bases outside the gene matches: 4. Germline CDR1 and CDR2: KGHSH and LQKENI.

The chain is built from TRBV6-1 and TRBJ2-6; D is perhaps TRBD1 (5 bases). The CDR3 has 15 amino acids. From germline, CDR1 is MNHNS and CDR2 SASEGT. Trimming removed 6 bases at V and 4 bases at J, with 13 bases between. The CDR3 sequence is CASRSQGSGANVLTF. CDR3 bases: TGTGCCAGCAGATCCCAGGGAAGCGGGGCCAACGTCCTGACTTTC.

CDR3 DNA sequence: TGTGCCAGCAGCTCGGTGGAGGGCTACGAGCAGTACTTC. Protein product: CASSSVEGYEQYF. The rearrangement uses TRBV7-2 and TRBJ2-7, with D maybe TRBD2 (6 bases). Trimming shortened V by 4 bases and J by 3 bases, and 10 bases separated the two germline ends. Germline V gene lookup returns CDR1 SGHTA and CDR2 FQGNSA. The CDR3 runs to 13 residues.